These 17 T cell receptor beta chains were sequenced from one sample in a study of blood T cells in healthy people across ages. With a J-beta primer mix and a sample-barcoded 5' primer, a second PCR ran 7 to 11 cycles. TCRdb used MiXCR to reprocess the 5' RACE reads, holding one entry per CDR3 protein. The sample includes roughly 1,700,000 distinct CDR3 sequences, roughly 27% of them seen just once. Source material: blood. The receptors derive from a woman aged 25-40 years in good health.

A word on this clonotype: The conserved final phenylalanine or tryptophan is absent from the CDR3, which likely points to a read error. V is TRBV12-3 or TRBV12-4 and J is TRBJ1-6; 7 bases fit TRBD1. The CDR3 extends over 15 amino acids. V lost 5 bases to trimming and J lost 3 bases; unmatched junction nucleotides: 4. The CDR3: CASSVGQRYNSPLHL. CDR3 nucleotide sequence: TGTGCCAGCAGTGTGGGACAGCGCTATAATTCACCCCTCCACTTG.

The chain employs TRBV7-9 and TRBJ1-2; possibly TRBD1 for D (5 bases). The CDR3 totals 13 residues. V was shortened by 4 bases and J by 6 bases, with 12 bases between the two germline ends. Per the germline V gene, CDR1 is SEHNR and CDR2 is FQNEAQ (reference sequence). The CDR3 nucleotides read TGTGCCAGCAGCTCAGTTGGGGCCCATGGCTACACCTTC. It codes for CASSSVGAHGYTF.

The V and J genes are TRBV20-1 and TRBJ2-2, with TRBD2 matching 10 bases. The J segment lost 8 bases and the V segment lost 6 bases, leaving 9 bases of the junction unmatched. The CDR3 runs to 14 residues. Germline CDR1 and CDR2: DFQATT and SNEGSKA (reference sequence). The CDR3 nucleotides read TGCAGTGCCCTTCTAGCGGGAGCGACTGGGGAGCTGTTTTTT. Translating gives CSALLAGATGELFF.

This clonotype was seen a few times. The J gene is TRBJ2-1, the V gene TRBV5-4; 9 bases match TRBD2. CDR1 and CDR2 (germline): SGHNT, YYREEE (reference sequence). This CDR3 is 17 amino acids long. V shed 3 bases, J shed 7 bases, and the junction held 14 bases outside the gene matches. The CDR3 DNA sequence: TGTGCCAGCAGCTCCGGCGGGAGCGGGGGGCATAATAATGAGCAGTTCTTC. Translated, it gives CASSSGGSGGHNNEQFF.

This clonotype occurred a few times. The V call is TRBV6-2 or TRBV6-3, the J call TRBJ2-1; D is uncertain. V was cut by 5 bases and J by 4 bases, with 21 bases left in between. Germline V gene data show CDR1 as MNHEY and CDR2 as SVGEGT. This CDR3 has 17 residues. The CDR3 sequence is CASSDSSRQALYNEQFF. DNA of the CDR3: TGTGCCAGCAGTGATTCTAGTAGGCAGGCGCTTTACAATGAGCAGTTCTTC.

This clonotype was observed a few times. The chain carries TRBV10-3 and TRBJ2-5; 8 bases match TRBD1. Per germline, CDR1 ENHRY and CDR2 SYGVKD. The CDR3 extends over 12 amino acids. The V gene end was trimmed by 10 bases and the J gene end by 2 bases; junction bases not matched to a gene: 3. CDR3 in DNA: TGTGCCACCGGACAGGGACAAGAGACCCAGTACTTC. This sequence encodes CATGQGQETQYF.

The chain recombines TRBV6-1 with TRBJ2-1; D is perhaps TRBD2 (5 bases). Germline V lookup: CDR1 MNHNS, CDR2 SASEGT. CDR3 length: 17 amino acids. V lost 9 bases and J 6 bases, leaving 27 bases between the germline ends. CDR3 protein: CASSEAQAAGRSNEQFF. CDR3 sequence (DNA): TGTGCCAGTTCCGAAGCCCAAGCGGCCGGAAGATCCAATGAGCAGTTCTTC.

This clonotype has a count of ten or more. The rearrangement joins TRBV7-9 to TRBJ1-4; D might be TRBD1 (5 bases). The CDR3 runs 14 residues. Trimming removed 2 bases at V and 5 bases at J, with 9 bases between. Germline V gene data show CDR1 as SEHNR and CDR2 as FQNEAQ (reference sequence). The CDR3 DNA reads TGTGCCAGCAGCTTAAGGGGCGAGAATGAAAAACTGTTTTTT. This gives the protein CASSLRGENEKLFF.

The V gene is TRBV4-1, the J gene TRBJ1-5, with D unclear. Trimming shortened V by 0 bases and J by 1 base, and 7 bases separated the two germline ends. The CDR3 consists of 15 residues. Germline CDR1 reads MGHRA; CDR2 reads YSYEKL. CDR3 sequence (DNA): TGCGCCAGCAGCCAAGATGGGCAGAGCAATCAGCCCCAGCATTTT. Translation gives CASSQDGQSNQPQHF.

The sample holds many counts of this clonotype. This chain connects TRBV4-1 to TRBJ2-1; 10 bases agree with TRBD2. J was trimmed by 0 bases and V by 1 base; bases with no gene match: 6. This CDR3 region has 18 residues. The germline CDR1 and CDR2 sequences are MGHRA and YSYEKL. The CDR3 spells CASSQVPSGGSSYNEQFF. The DNA of the CDR3 is TGCGCCAGCAGCCAAGTTCCTAGCGGGGGTAGCTCCTACAATGAGCAGTTCTTC.

The V gene is TRBV2, the J gene TRBJ2-3; the D is unclear. Trimming stripped 1 base from V and 7 bases from J, with 12 bases between. Germline CDR1 reads SNHLY; CDR2 reads FYNNEI. This CDR3 has 14 amino acids. The chain's CDR3 is CASSEGRPHNTQYF. DNA for the CDR3: TGTGCCAGCAGTGAAGGCAGACCCCATAATACGCAGTATTTT.

The chain joins TRBV5-1 to TRBJ2-7, with D possibly being TRBD2 (5 bases). Deletions cut 0 bases from V and 1 base from J, with 11 bases between. CDR1 and CDR2 from the germline V gene are SGHRS and YFSETQ. This CDR3 spans 15 amino acids. This chain's CDR3 is CASSLVGGLSYEQYF. CDR3 nucleotides: TGCGCCAGCAGCTTGGTGGGCGGGCTGTCCTACGAGCAGTACTTC.

This chain connects TRBV5-1 to TRBJ2-1; 9 nucleotides agree with TRBD1. With V trimmed by 5 bases and J by 5 bases, 11 bases remained unmatched. The CDR3 extends over 16 amino acids. CDR1 SGHRS and CDR2 YFSETQ come from the germline V gene. CDR3 bases: TGCGCCAGCAGTGGGGAGCCGGGACAGGGTGACAATGAGCAGTTCTTC. This codes for CASSGEPGQGDNEQFF.

Concerning this clonotype itself: A much larger clone differs by one base, so this may be a read error. The chain couples TRBV5-1 to TRBJ2-3; weak D call: TRBD1 (5 bases). Germline V gene sequence: CDR1 SGHRS, CDR2 YFSETQ. CDR3 size: 11 residues. The CDR3 reads CVSRQFGTQYF. The CDR3 DNA follows: TGCGTCAGCAGACAGTTCGGTACGCAGTATTTT.

The genes are TRBV7-9 and TRBJ1-4, with D perhaps matching TRBD1 (6 bases). This CDR3 region has 16 residues. Germline CDR1 reads SEHNR; CDR2 reads FQNEAQ (reference sequence). Trimming pared 4 bases from V and 0 bases from J, leaving 12 bases between. This CDR3 reads CASSYGQPATNEKLFF. CDR3 sequence (DNA): TGTGCCAGCAGCTACGGACAGCCCGCAACTAATGAAAAACTGTTTTTT. Filled out from reference TRBV7-9 and TRBJ1-4, the complete variable domain reads DTGVSQNPRHKITKRGQNVTFRCDPISEHNRLYWYRQTLGQGPEFLTYFQNEAQLEKSRLLSDRFSAERPKGSFSTLEIQRTEQGDSAMYLCASSYGQPATNEKLFFGSGTQLSVL.

This sequence joins TRBV7-9 and TRBJ1-6, with 11 bases lining up with TRBD1. Trimming cost V 1 base and J 5 bases; bases outside gene matches: 7. Germline CDR1 and CDR2: SEHNR and FQNEAQ (reference sequence). The CDR3 consists of 18 residues. The CDR3 DNA is TGTGCCAGCAGCTTAGACAGGACAGGGGGCAAAAATAATTCACCCCTCCACTTT. As protein: CASSLDRTGGKNNSPLHF.

As regards this clonotype: A much larger clone lies one base from this, so it may be a read error. The chain links TRBV4-3 to TRBJ2-4; tentatively, D is TRBD1 or TRBD2 (5 bases each). Germline V lookup: CDR1 LGHNA, CDR2 YSLEER. This CDR3 is built from 17 residues. V dropped 0 bases and J dropped 2 bases, with 14 bases sitting between them. CDR3 sequence reads: CASSQDGGGSPKNIQYF. The CDR3 region has the DNA TGCGCCAGCAGCCAAGATGGGGGTGGGAGCCCCAAAAACATTCAGTACTTC.